This T cell receptor (beta chain) came from a study of blood T cell repertoires in COVID-19. The assay was immunoSEQ multiplex PCR, and TCRdb's table has in-frame clones only and misses some. This sample yields fewer than 300,000 clones, of which more than 75% are seen a single time; roughly 10% belongs to the top ten. This receptor was obtained from a man between 45 and 60 years old with COVID-19, enrolled during active disease. The sequenced material came from peripheral blood.

The CDR3 bases are TGTGCCAGCAGCCAAGATAATTGGAGGACCTATAGCAATCAGCCCCAGCATTTT. Protein sequence: CASSQDNWRTYSNQPQHF. The chain joins TRBV4-2 to TRBJ1-5; D gene uncertain. Germline V gives CDR1 LGHNA, CDR2 YNFKEQ. V gave up 0 bases and J gave up 0 bases, with 15 bases separating them. The CDR3 loop spans 18 amino acids.